The next 13 T cell receptor beta chains were all read from a single sample in a study of blood T cells in healthy people across ages. Alongside a J-beta primer mix, a sample-barcoded 5' primer served in a second PCR lasting about 7 to 11 cycles. TCRdb re-analysed the 5' RACE reads in MiXCR, keeping a single row per CDR3 protein. The data show approximately 760,000 distinct CDR3 sequences, just under 25% seen once. The sample was also reused in another study, on T cells of mothers and their children.

Sample: blood. The receptor source for this set is a boy between 10 and 17 years old in good health.

The rearrangement uses TRBV5-1 and TRBJ1-4; D ambiguous. The germline V gene encodes CDR1 SGHRS and CDR2 YFSETQ. V was shortened by 0 bases and J by 0 bases, with 9 bases between the two germline ends. This CDR3 is built from 16 residues. CDR3 sequence (DNA): TGCGCCAGCAGCTTGGCCCAGGAGGCAACTAATGAAAAACTGTTTTTT. It translates to CASSLAQEATNEKLFF.

The chain joins TRBV29-1 to TRBJ2-1; D assignment may be TRBD1 or TRBD2 (5 bases each). The DNA matches TRBJ2-7 better at its end, which makes the J call doubtful. Germline values: CDR1 SQVTM, CDR2 ANQGSEA. The CDR3 has 12 residues. CDR3 nucleotides: TGCAGCGTTGAAGATCGAGGGGAGGAGCAGTACTTC. This sequence encodes CSVEDRGEEQYF.

The chain is built from TRBV4-1 and TRBJ2-4; no clear D gene. Germline CDR1 is MGHRA and CDR2 is YSYEKL. This CDR3 is built from 15 residues. V was cut by 3 bases and J by 0 bases, with 9 bases left in between. The CDR3 DNA reads as TGCGCCAGCAGCCACCTGACTCTAGCCAAAAACATTCAGTACTTC. This codes for CASSHLTLAKNIQYF.

This clonotype came up a few times. The rearrangement uses TRBV12-3 or TRBV12-4 and TRBJ2-3; 9 bases are shared with TRBD2. The trim removed 6 bases at V and 0 bases at J, leaving 10 bases unmatched. The CDR3 spans 17 residues. In DNA form, the CDR3 reads TGTGCCAGCAGGGGACTAGCCCTATCACTCAGCACAGATACGCAGTATTTT. It translates to CASRGLALSLSTDTQYF.

This clonotype was observed once. V is TRBV6-5 and J is TRBJ2-3; D might be TRBD2 (5 bases). Per the germline V gene, CDR1 is MNHEY and CDR2 is SVGAGI. The ends were cut back, 6 bases at V and 6 bases at J, with 16 bases in the middle. The CDR3 consists of 14 residues. CDR3 loop: CASSLSLSGDTQYF. The CDR3 DNA follows: TGTGCCAGCAGCCTATCCCTATCGGGGGATACGCAGTATTTT.

The CDR3 reads CSVVGGGAHEQYF. CDR3 DNA sequence: TGCAGCGTTGTAGGCGGGGGGGCCCACGAGCAGTACTTC. This sequence joins TRBV29-1 and TRBJ2-7; 9 bases are a match to TRBD2. This CDR3 comprises 13 residues. Germline V gene sequence: CDR1 SQVTM, CDR2 ANQGSEA. The J segment lost 5 bases and the V segment lost 4 bases, leaving 6 bases of the junction unmatched.

The sample holds a few counts of this clonotype. This chain links TRBV7-3 with TRBJ2-7; 10 bases match TRBD2. The J segment lost 6 bases and the V segment lost 4 bases, leaving 6 bases of the junction unmatched. The CDR3 runs 14 residues. The germline gives CDR1 SGHTA, CDR2 FQGTGA. CDR3 DNA: TGTGCCAGCAGCTCCTCTAGCGGGAGCTCCGAGCAGTACTTC. It specifies CASSSSSGSSEQYF.

The sample holds a few counts of this clonotype. The J gene is TRBJ2-4, the V gene TRBV27; perhaps TRBD1 as D (5 bases). The V gene lost 6 bases and the J gene lost 2 bases, with 8 bases spanning the gap. This CDR3 has 13 residues. Germline lookup yields CDR1 MNHEY and CDR2 SMNVEV (reference sequence). The CDR3 loop is CASRDSSKNIQYF. CDR3 nucleotide sequence: TGTGCCAGCAGAGACAGCTCCAAAAACATTCAGTACTTC.

The V gene is TRBV12-3 or TRBV12-4, the J gene TRBJ2-7, with 10 bases matching TRBD2. V was clipped by 1 base and J by 3 bases; unmatched bases: 3. The CDR3 is 15 residues long. The CDR3 here is CASSLDLAGDYEQYF. The CDR3 region has the DNA TGTGCCAGCAGTTTAGACCTAGCGGGAGACTACGAGCAGTACTTC.

The rearrangement links TRBV6-6 to TRBJ2-5, with D perhaps matching TRBD1 or TRBD2 (5 bases each). The CDR3 contains 14 residues. Between the trimmed V and J ends, which lost 6 bases and 3 bases, there was a span of 14 bases. Per the germline V gene, CDR1 is MNHNY and CDR2 is SVGAGI (reference sequence). The CDR3 sequence is CASSPQLGEETQYF. Written as DNA, the CDR3 is TGTGCCAGCAGCCCTCAGCTGGGGGAAGAGACCCAGTACTTC.

This chain joins TRBV11-3 and TRBJ2-1, with TRBD2 matching over 16 bases. With V trimmed by 0 bases and J by 5 bases, 1 base remained unmatched. This CDR3 has 17 amino acids. The germline CDR1 and CDR2 sequences are SGHNT and YENEEA. The CDR3 sequence: CASSLDGTSGGDNEQFF. CDR3 bases: TGTGCCAGCAGCTTAGACGGGACTAGCGGGGGGGACAATGAGCAGTTCTTC.

The V gene is TRBV12-3 or TRBV12-4, the J gene TRBJ1-1; D is unresolved. The CDR3 has 14 residues. V gave up 8 bases and J gave up 3 bases, with 16 bases separating them. The CDR3 bases are TGTGCCAGCTTTTCGAACACGGAGGACACTGAAGCTTTCTTT. Translating gives CASFSNTEDTEAFF.

The CDR3 sequence is CASSQTDRLVQETQYF. In DNA form, the CDR3 reads TGTGCCAGCAGCCAGACCGATAGACTAGTGCAAGAGACCCAGTACTTC. The chain recombines TRBV3-1 with TRBJ2-5; weak D call: TRBD2 (6 bases). Germline-derived CDR1 and CDR2 are LGHDT and YNNKEL (reference sequence). The CDR3 contains 16 residues. Trimming cost V 3 bases and J 2 bases, with 16 bases left between them.